These 23 T cell receptor beta chains came from one sample sequenced in a study of T cells after yellow fever vaccination. TCRdb reanalysed the 5' RACE reads using MiXCR and keeps one entry per CDR3 protein. Altogether around 310,000 distinct CDR3 sequences are present, approximately 4.2% being singletons, with the ten largest covering roughly 24%. The specimen was PBMCs, collected 5 days after the yellow fever booster vaccination. The source of these receptors is a man between 18 and 29 years old who received the YFV17D yellow fever vaccine.

This clonotype came up many times. DNA for the CDR3: TGCGCCAGCAGCTGGGGGACAGTGGAAGATAATTCACCCCTCCACTTT. This gives the protein CASSWGTVEDNSPLHF. V usage is TRBV5-1 and J usage is TRBJ1-6; TRBD1 matches 7 bases. The CDR3 consists of 16 residues. Trimming at V came to 3 bases and at J to 5 bases, leaving 8 bases not matched to a gene. Germline assignment: CDR1 SGHRS and CDR2 YFSETQ. Full variable domain (rest looked up from reference TRBV5-1 and TRBJ1-6): KAGVTQTPRYLIKTRGQQVTLSCSPISGHRSVSWYQQTPGQGLQFLFEYFSETQRNKGNFPGRFSGRQFSNSRSEMNVSTLELGDSALYLCASSWGTVEDNSPLHFGNGTRLTVT.

V is TRBV4-1 and J is TRBJ2-2; D not certain. V lost 6 bases to trimming and J lost 6 bases, with 14 bases between them. The CDR3 is 14 amino acids. Germline V CDR1 and CDR2: MGHRA, YSYEKL. The CDR3 DNA reads as TGCGCCAGCAGTATCGATTCCTACCCCGGGGAGCTGTTTTTT. Encoded protein: CASSIDSYPGELFF.

This clonotype has a count of ten or more. The chain couples TRBV7-2 to TRBJ2-5; D might be TRBD2 (5 bases). Between the trimmed V and J ends, which lost 3 bases and 6 bases, there was a span of 17 bases. The CDR3 covers 15 residues. Looked up from germline, CDR1 is SGHTA and CDR2 is FQGNSA. CDR3 in amino acids: CASSFGAGAGKTQYF. CDR3 sequence (DNA): TGTGCCAGCAGCTTTGGCGCGGGTGCTGGGAAGACCCAGTACTTC.

V usage is TRBV7-2 and J usage is TRBJ2-7; D is possibly TRBD1 or TRBD2 (5 bases each). The CDR3 sequence is 14 residues long. With 4 bases removed from V and 6 bases from J, the gap between germline ends came to 16 bases. From germline, CDR1 is SGHTA and CDR2 FQGNSA. Here the CDR3 DNA reads TGTGCCAGCAGCTCCATGGGGGTGAGGGCCGAGCAGTACGTC. Residues: CASSSMGVRAEQYV.

The chain recombines TRBV3-1 with TRBJ1-6, with TRBD1 as a possible D gene (6 bases). The CDR3 runs 15 residues. Germline CDR1 LGHDT, CDR2 YNNKEL (reference sequence). Trimming cost V 1 base and J 7 bases, with 11 bases left between them. The CDR3 sequence: CASSQGSGANSPLHF. CDR3 bases: TGTGCCAGCAGCCAAGGTTCAGGGGCGAATTCACCCCTCCACTTT.

A few counts support this clonotype. CDR3 sequence: CASSFIAGARRETQYF. The CDR3 DNA reads TGTGCCAGCAGTTTCATAGCGGGGGCCCGGAGGGAGACCCAGTACTTC. The chain carries TRBV28 and TRBJ2-5, with TRBD2 identical over 9 bases. The V and J ends lost 3 bases and 5 bases, in that order; junction bases with no gene match: 10. Germline assignment: CDR1 MDHEN and CDR2 SYDVKM. The CDR3 contains 16 residues.

This chain joins TRBV9 and TRBJ2-3, with 7 bases matching TRBD2. The CDR3 extends over 14 amino acids. Germline V gene data show CDR1 as SGDLS and CDR2 as YYNGEE. V lost 3 bases to trimming and J lost 6 bases; unmatched junction nucleotides: 7. The CDR3 spells CASSGPGGTDTQYF. The CDR3 nucleotides read TGTGCCAGCAGCGGACCGGGGGGTACGGATACGCAGTATTTT.

This chain connects TRBV29-1 to TRBJ2-6; D ambiguous. The V end was cut by 0 bases, the J end by 6 bases, with 9 bases between. From germline, CDR1 is SQVTM and CDR2 ANQGSEA. The CDR3 is made up of 14 amino acids. The CDR3 loop reads CSVEDWSTANVLTF. In DNA form, the CDR3 reads TGCAGCGTTGAAGATTGGTCCACGGCCAACGTCCTGACTTTC.

This clonotype was seen many times. The genes are TRBV5-1 and TRBJ2-5, with TRBD2 identical over 7 bases. Germline-derived CDR1 and CDR2 are SGHRS and YFSETQ. Trimming cost V 1 base and J 2 bases; bases outside gene matches: 2. CDR3 length equals 14 residues. For the CDR3, the DNA is TGCGCCAGCAGCTTGAACGGGGGGCAAGAGACCCAGTACTTC. It codes for CASSLNGGQETQYF.

This clonotype was found many times. This rearrangement joins TRBV10-2 to TRBJ2-3, with 9 bases fitting TRBD2. From germline, CDR1 is WSHSY and CDR2 SAAADI. With V trimmed by 8 bases and J by 0 bases, 3 bases remained unmatched. CDR3 length equals 14 residues. The DNA of the CDR3 is TGCGCCAGCGCAAGCGGGGGGAGCACAGATACGCAGTATTTT. This sequence encodes CASASGGSTDTQYF.

The chain couples TRBV7-2 to TRBJ1-4; D uncertain. V lost 2 bases, J lost 7 bases, and 11 bases lay in between. Germline V CDR1 and CDR2: SGHTA, FQGNSA. The CDR3 runs to 14 residues. CDR3: CASSLSPGGEKLFF. CDR3 nucleotide sequence: TGTGCCAGCAGCTTATCCCCCGGAGGTGAAAAACTGTTTTTT.

In its sample, this clonotype was seen a few times. The chain recombines TRBV12-3 or TRBV12-4 with TRBJ2-7; possibly TRBD2 for D (6 bases). The CDR3 is 16 amino acids. Trimming removed 1 base at V and 3 bases at J, with 16 bases between. CDR3 sequence: CASSLGSYRGNYEQYF. CDR3 sequence (DNA): TGTGCCAGCAGTTTAGGCTCATACCGGGGGAACTACGAGCAGTACTTC.

There are many counts of this clonotype. The rearrangement joins TRBV29-1 to TRBJ2-5, with 8 bases that match TRBD2. Germline lookup yields CDR1 SQVTM and CDR2 ANQGSEA. J lost 4 bases, V lost 8 bases, and 3 bases had no gene match. The CDR3 runs 11 residues. The CDR3, as DNA: TGCAGCATCCTAGCGGGAGAGACCCAGTACTTC. Protein product: CSILAGETQYF.

This chain uses TRBV5-1 with TRBJ2-1, with a tentative D call TRBD2 (5 bases). From germline, CDR1 is SGHRS and CDR2 YFSETQ. V lost 1 base and J lost 7, with 15 bases in between. The length of the CDR3 is 15 residues. The CDR3 spells CASSLSGGGPNEQFF. In DNA form, the CDR3 reads TGCGCCAGCAGCTTGAGCGGCGGAGGTCCAAATGAGCAGTTCTTC.

This chain joins TRBV5-1 and TRBJ2-3; D may be TRBD1 or TRBD2 (5 bases each). The CDR3 has 14 amino acids. Trimming stripped 4 bases from V and 2 bases from J, with 11 bases between. Germline V gene data show CDR1 as SGHRS and CDR2 as YFSETQ. CDR3 sequence: CASSLGTVTDTQYF. Written as DNA, the CDR3 is TGCGCCAGCAGCCTCGGGACCGTCACAGATACGCAGTATTTT.

This clonotype was found a few times. CDR3: CASSSGPRGEDTQYF. The CDR3 region has the DNA TGTGCCAGCAGCTCCGGACCTAGGGGCGAGGATACGCAGTATTTT. The rearrangement links TRBV5-4 to TRBJ2-3; D may be TRBD1 (5 bases). Trimming removed 3 bases from V and 6 bases from J, with 17 bases in between. This CDR3 region has 15 residues. The V gene's germline CDR1 is SGHNT and CDR2 YYREEE (reference sequence).

This clonotype was seen a few times. The chain is built from TRBV4-3 and TRBJ1-2; 7 positions agree with TRBD1. Looked up from germline, CDR1 is LGHNA and CDR2 is YSLEER. This CDR3 is 15 amino acids long. The trim removed 0 bases at V and 7 bases at J, leaving 8 bases unmatched. CDR3 sequence reads: CASSQDRVQGFGYTF. The CDR3 region has the DNA TGCGCCAGCAGCCAAGATCGGGTACAGGGGTTTGGCTACACCTTC.

This clonotype was seen many times. The chain employs TRBV24-1 and TRBJ2-1; 13 nucleotides line up with TRBD2. The V segment lost 3 bases and the J segment 5 bases; nucleotides outside the gene matches: 3. The CDR3 spans 16 residues. Looked up from germline, CDR1 is KGHDR and CDR2 is SFDVKD. CDR3 sequence (DNA): TGTGCCACCAGTGATCCGGGACTAGCGGGGCACAATGAGCAGTTCTTC. This codes for CATSDPGLAGHNEQFF.

This clonotype was recorded many times. This chain connects TRBV6-5 to TRBJ1-5; D remains unclear. V was cut by 2 bases and J by 1 base, with 6 bases left in between. The CDR3 extends over 14 amino acids. CDR1 is MNHEY and CDR2 is SVGAGI in the germline V gene. CDR3: CASSYGVSNQPQHF. DNA for the CDR3: TGTGCCAGCAGTTACGGGGTAAGCAATCAGCCCCAGCATTTT.

This clonotype has just a few counts. The rearrangement joins TRBV7-9 to TRBJ2-5; tentative D call: TRBD2 (5 bases). Trimming pared 11 bases from V and 4 bases from J, leaving 5 bases between. CDR3 length equals 9 residues. CDR1 and CDR2 from the germline V gene are SEHNR and FQNEAQ (reference sequence). CDR3 in amino acids: CAGGETQYF. The CDR3, as DNA: TGTGCCGGAGGAGAGACCCAGTACTTC.

The CDR3: CASSQDMTAVRAFF. The CDR3 DNA reads as TGTGCCAGCAGCCAAGATATGACGGCCGTCCGGGCTTTCTTT. The chain has TRBV4-2 and TRBJ1-1; unclear D gene. The V and J ends lost 0 bases and 11 bases respectively, with 16 bases between them. CDR1 is LGHNA and CDR2 is YNFKEQ in the germline V gene. The CDR3 sequence is 14 residues long.

This clonotype was seen many times. This chain joins TRBV5-1 and TRBJ2-2; D is undetermined. V shed 4 bases and J shed 4 bases, with 14 bases lying between them. The CDR3 runs 15 residues. Germline assignment: CDR1 SGHRS and CDR2 YFSETQ. The CDR3 sequence is CASSPGWSGTGELFF. CDR3 coding DNA: TGCGCCAGCAGCCCCGGGTGGTCTGGCACCGGGGAGCTGTTTTTT.

This clonotype was counted a few times. V gene TRBV7-9 combines with J gene TRBJ1-5; D may be TRBD1 (6 bases). From germline, CDR1 is SEHNR and CDR2 FQNEAQ (reference sequence). The germline V and J ends were trimmed by 1 base and 4 bases, with 11 bases remaining between them. This CDR3 has 15 residues. Here the CDR3 reads CASSLGYRENQPQHF. The CDR3 DNA sequence: TGTGCCAGCAGCTTAGGGTACAGGGAAAATCAGCCCCAGCATTTT. Variable domain in full (rest from reference TRBV7-9 and TRBJ1-5): DTGVSQNPRHKITKRGQNVTFRCDPISEHNRLYWYRQTLGQGPEFLTYFQNEAQLEKSRLLSDRFSAERPKGSFSTLEIQRTEQGDSAMYLCASSLGYRENQPQHFGDGTRLSIL.